Shown below are 2 T cell receptor beta chains from a single sample sequenced in a study of vaccination and CD4 T cells after COVID-19. For these TCRs, the target antigens are not known. The treatment was: approximately 9-day PBMC culture with coronavirus spike peptide pools or control peptides (ViraFEST assay). CD4+ T-cell collection from the unexposed donor predated the COVID-19 pandemic (2011-2018). With the Oncomine TCR Beta short-read assay, DNA from cultured CD4+ T cells was sequenced. Cultures of CD4+ T cells served as the source for extracting genomic DNA. TCRdb passed the PCR reads through MiXCR, listing each CDR3 protein once. The table includes over 9,500 distinct CDR3 sequences, about 35% detected once. The material sequenced was CD4+ T cells from blood, cultured in vitro. All receptors come from a human donor in good health.

The chain recombines TRBV30 with TRBJ1-6, with a tentative D call TRBD1 (6 bases). V was clipped by 7 bases and J by 8 bases, with 12 bases between them. The CDR3 has 12 amino acids. CDR1 and CDR2 (germline): GTSNPN, SVGIG (reference sequence). The CDR3: CASTGGDSPLHF. The CDR3 coding sequence is TGTGCCTCGACAGGTGGAGATTCACCCCTCCACTTT.

This clonotype was observed a few times. This chain joins TRBV6-1 and TRBJ2-7; 14 positions agree with TRBD2. Germline CDR1 and CDR2: MNHNS and SASEGT. V was clipped by 9 bases and J by 4 bases; unmatched bases: 11. This CDR3 is built from 16 residues. CDR3 in DNA: TGTGCCAGTTGCCTGATTGGGACTAGCGGGAGATACGAGCAGTACTTC. Amino acids: CASCLIGTSGRYEQYF.